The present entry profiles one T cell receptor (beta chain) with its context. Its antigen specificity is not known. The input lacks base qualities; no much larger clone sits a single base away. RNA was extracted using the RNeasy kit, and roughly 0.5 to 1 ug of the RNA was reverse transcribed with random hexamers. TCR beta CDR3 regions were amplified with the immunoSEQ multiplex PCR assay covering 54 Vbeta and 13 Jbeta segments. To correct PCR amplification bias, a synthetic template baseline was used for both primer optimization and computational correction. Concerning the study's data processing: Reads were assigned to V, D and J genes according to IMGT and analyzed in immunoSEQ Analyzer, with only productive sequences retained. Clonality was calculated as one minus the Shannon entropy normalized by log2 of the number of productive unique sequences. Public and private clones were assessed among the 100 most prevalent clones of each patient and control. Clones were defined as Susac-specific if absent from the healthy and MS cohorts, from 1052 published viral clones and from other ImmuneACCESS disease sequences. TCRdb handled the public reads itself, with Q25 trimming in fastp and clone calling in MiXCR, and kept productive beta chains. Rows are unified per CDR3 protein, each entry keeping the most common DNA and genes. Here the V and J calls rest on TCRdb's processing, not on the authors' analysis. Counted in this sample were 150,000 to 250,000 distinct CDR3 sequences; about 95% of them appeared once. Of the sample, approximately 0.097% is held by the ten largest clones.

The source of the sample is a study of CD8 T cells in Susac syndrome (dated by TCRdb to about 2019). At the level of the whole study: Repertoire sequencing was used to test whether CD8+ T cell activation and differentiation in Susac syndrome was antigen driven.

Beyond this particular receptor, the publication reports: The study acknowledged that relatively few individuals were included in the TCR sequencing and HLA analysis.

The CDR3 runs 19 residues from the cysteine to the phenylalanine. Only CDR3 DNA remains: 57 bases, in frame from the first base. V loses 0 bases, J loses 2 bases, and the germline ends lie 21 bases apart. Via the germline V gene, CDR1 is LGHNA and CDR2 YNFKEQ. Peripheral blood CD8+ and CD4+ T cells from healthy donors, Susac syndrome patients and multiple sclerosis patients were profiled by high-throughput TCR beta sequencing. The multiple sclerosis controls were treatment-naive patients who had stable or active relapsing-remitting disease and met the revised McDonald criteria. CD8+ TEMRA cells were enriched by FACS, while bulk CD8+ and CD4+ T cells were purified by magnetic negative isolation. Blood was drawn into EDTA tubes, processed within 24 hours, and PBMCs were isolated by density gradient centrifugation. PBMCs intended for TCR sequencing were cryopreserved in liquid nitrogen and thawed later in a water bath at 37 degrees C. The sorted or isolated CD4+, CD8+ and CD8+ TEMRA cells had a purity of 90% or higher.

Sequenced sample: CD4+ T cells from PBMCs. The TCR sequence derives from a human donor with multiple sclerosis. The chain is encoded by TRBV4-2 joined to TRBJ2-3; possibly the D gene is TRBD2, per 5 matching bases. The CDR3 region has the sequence CASSQDPPSPSGYTDTQYF. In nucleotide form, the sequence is TGTGCCAGCAGCCAAGATCCCCCGAGTCCGAGCGGATACACAGATACGCAGTATTTT.